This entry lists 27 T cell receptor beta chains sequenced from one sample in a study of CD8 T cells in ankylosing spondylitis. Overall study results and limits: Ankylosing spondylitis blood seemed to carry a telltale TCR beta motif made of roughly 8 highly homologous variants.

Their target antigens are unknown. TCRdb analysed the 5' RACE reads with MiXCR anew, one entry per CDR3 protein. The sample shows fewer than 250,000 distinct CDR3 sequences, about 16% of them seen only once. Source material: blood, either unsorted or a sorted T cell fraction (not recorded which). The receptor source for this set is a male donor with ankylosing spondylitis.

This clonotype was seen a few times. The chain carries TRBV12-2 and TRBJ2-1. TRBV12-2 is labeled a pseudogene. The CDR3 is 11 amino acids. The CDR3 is CASRLPFEQFF. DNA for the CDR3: TGTGCAAGTCGACTTCCATTTGAGCAGTTCTTC.

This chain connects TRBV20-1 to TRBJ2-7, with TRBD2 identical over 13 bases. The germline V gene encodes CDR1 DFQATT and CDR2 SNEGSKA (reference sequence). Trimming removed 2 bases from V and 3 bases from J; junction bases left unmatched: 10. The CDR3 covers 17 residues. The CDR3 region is CSARSPPTSGRGYEQYF. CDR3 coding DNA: TGCAGTGCTAGATCACCACCTACTAGCGGGAGGGGCTACGAGCAGTACTTC.

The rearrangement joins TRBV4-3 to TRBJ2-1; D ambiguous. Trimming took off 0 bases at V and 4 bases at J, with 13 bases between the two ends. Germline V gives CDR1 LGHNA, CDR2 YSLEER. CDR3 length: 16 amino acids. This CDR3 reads CASSQEISPTYNEQFF. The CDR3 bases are TGCGCCAGCAGCCAAGAGATTAGCCCTACTTACAATGAGCAGTTCTTC.

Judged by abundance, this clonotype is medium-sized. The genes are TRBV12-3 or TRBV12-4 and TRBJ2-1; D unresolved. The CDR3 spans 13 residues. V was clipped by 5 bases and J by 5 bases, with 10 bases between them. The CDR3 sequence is CASSPEKNNEQFF. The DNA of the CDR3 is TGTGCCAGCAGTCCAGAGAAAAACAATGAGCAGTTCTTC.

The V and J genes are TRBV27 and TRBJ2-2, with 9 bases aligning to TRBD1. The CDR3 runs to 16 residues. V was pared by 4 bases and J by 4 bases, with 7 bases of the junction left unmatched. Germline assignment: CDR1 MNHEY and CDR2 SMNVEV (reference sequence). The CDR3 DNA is TGTGCCAGCAGTTCCGCCCTGGGACAGGGCACCGGGGAGCTGTTTTTT. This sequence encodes CASSSALGQGTGELFF.

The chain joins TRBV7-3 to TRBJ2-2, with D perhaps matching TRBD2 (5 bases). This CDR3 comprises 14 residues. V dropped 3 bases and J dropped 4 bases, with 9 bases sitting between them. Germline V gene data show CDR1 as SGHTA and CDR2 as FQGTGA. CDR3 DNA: TGTGCCAGCAGCTTGCGGGCGGTCACCGGGGAGCTGTTTTTT. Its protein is CASSLRAVTGELFF.

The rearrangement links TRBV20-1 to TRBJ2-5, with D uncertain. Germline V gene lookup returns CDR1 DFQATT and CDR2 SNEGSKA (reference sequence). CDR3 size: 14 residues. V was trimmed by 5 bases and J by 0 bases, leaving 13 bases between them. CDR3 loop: CSALWQAHQETQYF. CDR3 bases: TGCAGTGCTCTATGGCAGGCGCACCAAGAGACCCAGTACTTC.

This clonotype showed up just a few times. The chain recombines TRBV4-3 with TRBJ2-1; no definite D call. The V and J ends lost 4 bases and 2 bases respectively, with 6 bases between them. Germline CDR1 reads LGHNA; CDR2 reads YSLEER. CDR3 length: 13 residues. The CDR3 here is CASSRLAYNEQFF. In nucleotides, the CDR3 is TGCGCCAGCAGCCGTCTAGCCTACAATGAGCAGTTCTTC.

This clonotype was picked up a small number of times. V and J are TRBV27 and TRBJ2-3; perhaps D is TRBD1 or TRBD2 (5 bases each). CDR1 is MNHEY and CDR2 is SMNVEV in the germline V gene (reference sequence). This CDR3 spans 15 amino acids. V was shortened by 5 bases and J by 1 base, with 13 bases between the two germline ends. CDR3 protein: CASSTRDAGTDTQYF. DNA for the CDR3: TGTGCCAGCAGTACCCGGGACGCCGGCACAGATACGCAGTATTTT.

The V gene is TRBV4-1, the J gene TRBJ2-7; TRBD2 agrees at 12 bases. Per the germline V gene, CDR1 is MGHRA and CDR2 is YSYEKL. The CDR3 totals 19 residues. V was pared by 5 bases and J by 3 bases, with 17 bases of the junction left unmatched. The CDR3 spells CASSARLSASGGDGYEQYF. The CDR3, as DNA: TGCGCCAGCAGCGCAAGGCTCTCGGCTAGCGGGGGGGATGGCTACGAGCAGTACTTC.

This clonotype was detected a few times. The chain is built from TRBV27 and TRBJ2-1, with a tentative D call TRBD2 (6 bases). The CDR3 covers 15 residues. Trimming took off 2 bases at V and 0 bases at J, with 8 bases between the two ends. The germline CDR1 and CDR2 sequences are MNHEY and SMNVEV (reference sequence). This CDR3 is CASSLAGPSYNEQFF. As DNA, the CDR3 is TGTGCCAGCAGTTTAGCGGGGCCCTCCTACAATGAGCAGTTCTTC.

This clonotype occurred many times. DNA of the CDR3: TGCGCCAGCAGTCTAGCGGGAGTGGAATACAATGAGCAGTTCTTC. This gives the protein CASSLAGVEYNEQFF. The chain carries TRBV4-3 and TRBJ2-1; TRBD2 matches at 10 bases. This CDR3 is built from 15 residues. Germline CDR1 reads LGHNA; CDR2 reads YSLEER. V lost 6 bases, J lost 4 bases, and 6 bases stayed unmatched.

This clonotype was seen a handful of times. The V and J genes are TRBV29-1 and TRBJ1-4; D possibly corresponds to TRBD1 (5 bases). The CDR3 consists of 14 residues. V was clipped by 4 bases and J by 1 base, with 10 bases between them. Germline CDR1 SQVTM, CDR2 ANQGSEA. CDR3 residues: CSVGGFGTNEKLFF. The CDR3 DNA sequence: TGCAGCGTTGGGGGGTTCGGAACTAATGAAAAACTGTTTTTT.

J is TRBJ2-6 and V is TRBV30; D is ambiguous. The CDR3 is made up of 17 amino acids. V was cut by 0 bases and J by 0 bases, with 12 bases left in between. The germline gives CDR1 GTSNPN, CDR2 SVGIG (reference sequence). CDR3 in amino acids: CAWSVTPAPSGANVLTF. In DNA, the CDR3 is TGTGCCTGGAGTGTAACACCCGCGCCCTCTGGGGCCAACGTCCTGACTTTC.

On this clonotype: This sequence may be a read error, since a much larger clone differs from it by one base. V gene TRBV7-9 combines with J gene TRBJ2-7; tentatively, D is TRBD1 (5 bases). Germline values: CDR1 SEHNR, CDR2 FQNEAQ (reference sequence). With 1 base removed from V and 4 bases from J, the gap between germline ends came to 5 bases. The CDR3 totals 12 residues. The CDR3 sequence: CASSLGQYEQYF. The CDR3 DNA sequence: TGTGCCAGCAGCTTAGGACAGTACGAGCAGTACTTC.

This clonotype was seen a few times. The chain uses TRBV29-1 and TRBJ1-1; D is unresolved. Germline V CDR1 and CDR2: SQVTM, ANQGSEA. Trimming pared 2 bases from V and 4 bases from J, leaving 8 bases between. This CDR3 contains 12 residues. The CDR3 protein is CSVEIGPTEAFF. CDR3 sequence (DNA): TGCAGCGTTGAAATAGGGCCCACTGAAGCTTTCTTT.

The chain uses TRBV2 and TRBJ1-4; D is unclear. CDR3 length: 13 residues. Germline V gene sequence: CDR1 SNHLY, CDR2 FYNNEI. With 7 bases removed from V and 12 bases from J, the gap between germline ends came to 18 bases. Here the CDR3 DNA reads TGTGCCAGCACCCGAAGGGCACCGCATGAACTGTTTTTT. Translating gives CASTRRAPHELFF.

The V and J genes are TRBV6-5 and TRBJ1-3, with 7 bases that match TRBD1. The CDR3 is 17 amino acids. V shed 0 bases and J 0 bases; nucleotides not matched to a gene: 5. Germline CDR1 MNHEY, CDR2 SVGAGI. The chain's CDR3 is CASSYSQGQPSGNTIYF. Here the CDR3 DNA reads TGTGCCAGCAGTTACTCACAGGGGCAACCCTCTGGAAACACCATATATTTT.

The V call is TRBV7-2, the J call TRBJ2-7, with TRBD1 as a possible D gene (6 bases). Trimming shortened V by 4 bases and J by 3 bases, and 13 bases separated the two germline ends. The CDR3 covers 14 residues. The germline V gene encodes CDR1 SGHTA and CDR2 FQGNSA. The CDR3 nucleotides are TGTGCCAGCAGCTCAGGACAGACCGACTACGAGCAGTACTTC. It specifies CASSSGQTDYEQYF.

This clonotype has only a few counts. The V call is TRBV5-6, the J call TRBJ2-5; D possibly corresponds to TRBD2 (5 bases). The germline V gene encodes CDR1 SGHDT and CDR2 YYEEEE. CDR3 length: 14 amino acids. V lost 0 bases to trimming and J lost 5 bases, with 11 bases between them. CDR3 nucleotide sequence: TGTGCCAGCAGCTTGGAGGGAGTCCCGGAGACCCAGTACTTC. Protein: CASSLEGVPETQYF.

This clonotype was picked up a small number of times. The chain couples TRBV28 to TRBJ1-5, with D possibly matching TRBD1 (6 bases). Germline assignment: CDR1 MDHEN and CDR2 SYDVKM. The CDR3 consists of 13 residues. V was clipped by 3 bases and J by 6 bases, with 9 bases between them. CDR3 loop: CASSLGGSQPQHF. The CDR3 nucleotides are TGTGCCAGCAGTTTGGGGGGCTCTCAGCCCCAGCATTTT.

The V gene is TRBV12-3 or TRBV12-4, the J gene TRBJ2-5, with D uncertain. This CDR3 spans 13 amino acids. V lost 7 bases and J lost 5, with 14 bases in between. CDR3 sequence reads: CASTDGLTETQYF. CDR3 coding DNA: TGTGCCAGCACCGACGGCCTCACGGAGACCCAGTACTTC.

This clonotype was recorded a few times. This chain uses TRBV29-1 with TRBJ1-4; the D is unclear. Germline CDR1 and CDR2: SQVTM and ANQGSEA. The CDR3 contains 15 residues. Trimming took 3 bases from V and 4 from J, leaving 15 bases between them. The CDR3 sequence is CSVELEGADNEKLFF. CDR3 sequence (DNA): TGCAGCGTTGAGTTGGAGGGCGCGGATAATGAAAAACTGTTTTTT.

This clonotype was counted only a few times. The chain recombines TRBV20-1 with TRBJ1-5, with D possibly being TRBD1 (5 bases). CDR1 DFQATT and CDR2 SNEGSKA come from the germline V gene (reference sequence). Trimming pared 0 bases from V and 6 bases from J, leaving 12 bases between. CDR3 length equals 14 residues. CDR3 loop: CSARDLRGVQPQHF. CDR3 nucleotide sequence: TGCAGTGCTAGAGATCTGCGGGGGGTTCAGCCCCAGCATTTT.

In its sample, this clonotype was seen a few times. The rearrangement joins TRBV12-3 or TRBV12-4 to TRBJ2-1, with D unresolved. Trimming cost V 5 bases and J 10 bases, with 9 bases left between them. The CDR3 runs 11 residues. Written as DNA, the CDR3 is TGTGCCAGCAGTCCGTCCCTCGAGCAGTTCTTC. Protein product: CASSPSLEQFF.

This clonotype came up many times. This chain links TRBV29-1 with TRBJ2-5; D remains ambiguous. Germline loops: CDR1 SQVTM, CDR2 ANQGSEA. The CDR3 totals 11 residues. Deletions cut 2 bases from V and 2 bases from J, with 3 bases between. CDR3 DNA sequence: TGCAGCGTTGAACTTCAAGAGACCCAGTACTTC. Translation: CSVELQETQYF.

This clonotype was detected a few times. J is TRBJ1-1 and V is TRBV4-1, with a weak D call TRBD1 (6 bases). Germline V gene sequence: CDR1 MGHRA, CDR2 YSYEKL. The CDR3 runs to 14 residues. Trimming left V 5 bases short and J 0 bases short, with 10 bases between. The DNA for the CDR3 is TGCGCCAGCAGCAAGAGGGGGATGAACACTGAAGCTTTCTTT. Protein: CASSKRGMNTEAFF.